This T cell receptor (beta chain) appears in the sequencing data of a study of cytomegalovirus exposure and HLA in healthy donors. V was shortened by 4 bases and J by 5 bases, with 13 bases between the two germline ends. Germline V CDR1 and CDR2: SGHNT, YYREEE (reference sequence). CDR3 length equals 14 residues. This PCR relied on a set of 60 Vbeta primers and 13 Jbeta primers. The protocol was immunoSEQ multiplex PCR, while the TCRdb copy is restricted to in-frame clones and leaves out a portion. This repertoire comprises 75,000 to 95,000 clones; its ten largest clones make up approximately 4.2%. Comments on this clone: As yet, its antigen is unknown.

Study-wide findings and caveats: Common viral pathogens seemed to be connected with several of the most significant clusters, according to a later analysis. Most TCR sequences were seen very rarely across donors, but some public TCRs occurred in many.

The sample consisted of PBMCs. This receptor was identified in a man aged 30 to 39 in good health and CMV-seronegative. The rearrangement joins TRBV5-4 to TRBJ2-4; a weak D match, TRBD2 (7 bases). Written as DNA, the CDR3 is TGTGCCAGCAGCCGGGGGGCTAGTGAAAACATTCAGTACTTC. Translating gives CASSRGASENIQYF.